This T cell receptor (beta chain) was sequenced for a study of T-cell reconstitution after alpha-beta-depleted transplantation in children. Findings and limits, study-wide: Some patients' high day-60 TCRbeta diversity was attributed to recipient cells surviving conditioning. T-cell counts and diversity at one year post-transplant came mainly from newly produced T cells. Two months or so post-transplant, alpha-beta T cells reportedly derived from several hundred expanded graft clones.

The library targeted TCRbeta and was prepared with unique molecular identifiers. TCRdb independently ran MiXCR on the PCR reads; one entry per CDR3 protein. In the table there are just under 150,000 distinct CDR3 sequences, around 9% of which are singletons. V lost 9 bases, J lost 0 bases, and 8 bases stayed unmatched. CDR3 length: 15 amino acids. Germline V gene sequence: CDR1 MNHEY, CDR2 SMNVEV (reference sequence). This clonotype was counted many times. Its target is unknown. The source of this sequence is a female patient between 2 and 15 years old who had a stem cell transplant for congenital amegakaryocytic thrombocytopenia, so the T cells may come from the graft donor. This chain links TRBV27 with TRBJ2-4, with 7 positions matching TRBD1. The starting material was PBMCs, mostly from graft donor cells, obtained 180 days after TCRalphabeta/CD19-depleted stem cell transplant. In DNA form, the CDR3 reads TGTGCCAGTGACAGGGCCTCCCTAGCCAAAAACATTCAGTACTTC. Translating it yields CASDRASLAKNIQYF.